Listed below are T cell receptor beta chains from one sample, sequenced in a study of blood T cell repertoires in COVID-19. The method was immunoSEQ multiplex PCR; TCRdb's version includes in-frame clones alone and lacks a portion of them. Of 100,000 to 150,000 clones in the sample, about 85% are singletons; the top ten hold over 25%. Sequencing was done on a sample of peripheral blood. Receptor source: a woman of 80 years or more with acute or convalescent COVID-19. CDR3s include the opening cysteine and the closing phenylalanine or tryptophan. D genes are given only for firm matches.

CDR3,J,V,D
CASRPQQSISGKLFF,TRBJ1-4,TRBV5-1,-
CASSYSPRGNSPLHF,TRBJ1-6,TRBV6-5,-
CASSVGQGSEAFF,TRBJ1-1,TRBV5-1,TRBD1
CASSLDPGQRANYGYTF,TRBJ1-2,TRBV5-5,TRBD1
CATSRVPRSPTTYEQYF,TRBJ2-7,TRBV15,-
CASSHGRTSGGRSYEQYF,TRBJ2-7,TRBV5-4,TRBD2
CASSLGQTGTEAFF,TRBJ1-1,TRBV5-1,TRBD1
CASSLHQGDGYTF,TRBJ1-2,TRBV9,TRBD1
CASRFGGANVLTF,TRBJ2-6,TRBV19,-
CASSSQSLGGGSYNEQFF,TRBJ2-1,TRBV9,TRBD2
CASSLAGRKNTIYF,TRBJ1-3,TRBV7-2,-
CSVESGGTGGGYEQYF,TRBJ2-7,TRBV29-1,TRBD1
CASSVQDRGLRELFF,TRBJ2-2,TRBV9,TRBD1
CASRGQGIAQETQYF,TRBJ2-5,TRBV3-1/TRBV3-2,TRBD1
CASSVRVGQALETQYF,TRBJ2-5,TRBV9,TRBD1
CASSHSGTGGIYGYTF,TRBJ1-2,TRBV4-3,TRBD1
CASSLDRGAGYTF,TRBJ1-2,TRBV5-6,TRBD1
CASSLRGRTYSGNTIYF,TRBJ1-3,TRBV28,-
CASSRRDRAEDTQYF,TRBJ2-3,TRBV5-4,TRBD1
CASSPRMRQGAPAEAFF,TRBJ1-1,TRBV3-1/TRBV3-2,TRBD1
CASSRQSYNSPLHF,TRBJ1-6,TRBV6-5,-
CASSRTGSGSYEQYF,TRBJ2-7,TRBV5-8,TRBD1